This TCR beta chain was sequenced for a study of CD8+CD57+ T cells in acquired aplastic anemia. Study-wide results and caveats: Common to patients and controls were approximately 30 CD8+ CDR3 sequences.

Genomic DNA served as template for TCR beta VDJ and CDR3 profiling. TCRdb re-called the reads with MiXCR, one entry per CDR3 protein. The sample has about 190,000 distinct CDR3 sequences; roughly half are singletons. This clonotype was recorded at least ten times. Antigen unknown. Material for sequencing was sorted CD4+, CD8+, or CD8+CD57+ T cells (not recorded which) from PBMCs. The sequence derives from a human donor in good health, serving as a control.

CDR3 sequence reads: CASSPSRGASNQPQHF. CDR3 nucleotides: TGTGCCAGCAGCCCAAGTAGGGGAGCTTCCAATCAGCCCCAGCATTTT. The rearrangement links TRBV7-2 to TRBJ1-5; tentatively, D is TRBD1 (5 bases). The CDR3 contains 16 residues. From germline, CDR1 is SGHTA and CDR2 FQGNSA. Trimming removed 5 bases from V and 3 bases from J, with 17 bases in between.